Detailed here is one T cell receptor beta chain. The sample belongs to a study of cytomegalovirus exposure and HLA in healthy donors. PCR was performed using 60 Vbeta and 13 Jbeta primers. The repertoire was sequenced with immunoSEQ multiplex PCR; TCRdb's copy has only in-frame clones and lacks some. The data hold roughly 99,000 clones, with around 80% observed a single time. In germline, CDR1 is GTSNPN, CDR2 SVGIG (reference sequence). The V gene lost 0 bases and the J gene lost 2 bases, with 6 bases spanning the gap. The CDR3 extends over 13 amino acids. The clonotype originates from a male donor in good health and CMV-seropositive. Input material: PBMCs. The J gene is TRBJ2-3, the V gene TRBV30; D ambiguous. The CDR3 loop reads CAWSVLLTDTQYF. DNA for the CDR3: TGTGCCTGGAGTGTACTTCTCACAGATACGCAGTATTTT.